This T cell receptor beta chain was captured in a study of T-cell memory formation after mild COVID-19. Study summary: Largely, the TCR clusters proved donor specific. Study-level results: That cross-reactive memory joined was suggested by some responding clones appearing in pre-infection memory. Clones contracting day 15 to 85 were balanced CD4/CD8; later expanders leaned CD4+.

A note on this clonotype: Its antigen is unknown.

The CDR3 has 13 amino acids. Trimming removed 5 bases at V and 2 bases at J, with 10 bases between. Germline lookup yields CDR1 SQVTM and CDR2 ANQGSEA. TCR alpha and TCR beta cDNA libraries carrying sample barcodes and UMIs were produced by 5'RACE using constant-segment primers. MiXCR, applied by TCRdb to the 5' RACE reads, yields one record per CDR3 protein. The sample includes 450,000 to 650,000 distinct CDR3 sequences, roughly 20% of them seen just once. The chain joins TRBV29-1 to TRBJ2-1; TRBD1 is a possible D gene (6 bases). The receptor was isolated from an adult woman who had mild COVID-19 (a few samples of this study predate the infection). Cell type and time point are not known. The sequenced sample consisted of PBMCs or a T cell subset sorted from them (not recorded which). The DNA of the CDR3 is TGCAGCGTTCACAGGGCTGCCTACAATGAGCAGTTCTTC. Amino acid sequence: CSVHRAAYNEQFF.